There are a few counts of the clone carrying this T cell receptor (beta chain). The antigen is unknown. These data belong to a study of T-cell reconstitution after alpha-beta-depleted transplantation in children. The CDR3 consists of 16 residues. With 7 bases clipped from V and 7 bases from J, the junction kept 8 bases outside the gene matches. Library preparation (for TCRbeta) was performed with unique molecular identifiers. MiXCR, applied by TCRdb to the PCR reads, yields one record per CDR3 protein. The sample lists some 440,000 distinct CDR3 sequences, roughly 16% occurring once. Points from the study as a whole: Several patients had high TCRbeta diversity at day 60; it came from surviving recipient T cells and thymic progenitors. About two months after transplant, alpha-beta T cells reportedly came from several hundred expanded graft clones. At one year after transplant, newly produced T cells mostly accounted for T-cell counts and diversity.

The V and J genes are TRBV12-3 or TRBV12-4 and TRBJ2-1; 15 positions agree with TRBD2. The TCR originated in a boy in the first two years of life who had a stem cell transplant for Wiskott-Aldrich syndrome, so the T cells may come from the graft donor. The sequencing here drew on PBMCs, mostly from graft donor cells, taken 360 days after TCRalphabeta/CD19-depleted stem cell transplant. CDR3 nucleotide sequence: TGTGCCAGCACCCCTGGGACTAGCGGGAGGAGGAATGAGCAGTTCTTC. Protein: CASTPGTSGRRNEQFF.